This TCR beta chain came from a study of cytomegalovirus exposure and HLA in healthy donors (dated by TCRdb to 2016 to 2017). For the study in its entirety: According to a later analysis, the roughly 120 validation repertoires were produced on the same platform as the 666 repertoires of the first cohort. The study combined high-throughput TCR immunosequencing, statistical association of individual TCRs with disease status, and machine learning to predict cytomegalovirus infection status. The study aimed to test whether signatures of past pathogen exposure could be identified by cataloging public T cell receptors. Along with the approximately 700-subject first cohort, a separate validation cohort of 120 different subjects was used.

Summary of the overall study and its limitations: The study listed approximately 150 TCR beta chains as associated with cytomegalovirus. It was suggested by the authors that the approach could potentially be generalized to other disease states and immunological phenotypes. Most TCR sequences were seen in very few donors, while some public TCRs were found in many individuals. A later analysis had no HLA typing for the validation cohort, so co-occurrence there was scored across all 110 or so repertoires. The classifier was reported to diagnose cytomegalovirus status with high specificity and sensitivity in both the original and validation cohorts. In vitro tests confirmed that three of the cytomegalovirus-associated TCR beta chains recognize cytomegalovirus antigens. In a later analysis, TCRs clustered in the first cohort were found to also tend to co-occur in the roughly 120 validation repertoires, with approximately 95% of cluster scores above 0.

As encoded in the germline V gene, CDR1 is SGHTA while CDR2 is FQGTGA. The CDR3, from cysteine to phenylalanine, totals 15 residues. Here the CDR3 DNA is all that survives: 45 bases in frame from base 1. The junction shows trimming of 0 bases on V and 7 bases on J, plus 12 bases between the germline ends. Worth noting for this clone: Which antigen it targets is not known. No base qualities exist here, and no much larger clone lies one base off it.

Library generation was performed with the immunoSEQ multiplex PCR assay. The authors' pipeline ran thus. A statistical classification framework was developed to diagnose cytomegalovirus status using the catalog of TCR beta chain sequences. Entries here come from immuneACCESS through TCRdb and include only in-frame sequences with V and J called. Some clones fail to appear in such tables; in the studies checked, an unresolved V gene covers under half of the shortfall, and the cause of the remainder is unknown. V, J and clone size are taken as reported in that table, and D and trimming were inferred from the DNA itself. The sample profile shows approximately 170,000 clones; around 84% of them were found once. Jointly, the top ten make up 16% of the sample. The donors were included in the validation cohort of over a hundred subjects, a group kept apart from the 666-subject first cohort.

Source material: PBMCs. The sequence joins TRBV7-3 to TRBJ2-2, and TRBD1 may be the D gene, going by 5 matching bases. The TCR was taken from a man between 18 and 35 years old in good health and CMV-seropositive. In nucleotide form, the sequence is TGTGCCAGCAGCTTAACGGGGCCCGGCAGCGGGGAGCTGTTTTTT. Its protein reads: CASSLTGPGSGELFF.